The clone carrying this T cell receptor (beta chain) has just a few counts. RNA transcripts served as the template for amplifying TCR beta CDR3 regions. First-round RT-PCR with HTBI primers amplified the TCR CDR3 region. TCRdb fed the multiplex PCR reads into MiXCR, producing one record per CDR3 protein. The table has under 350,000 distinct CDR3 sequences, roughly 18% seen once. This sample was taken from a study of T cells in Graves' hyperthyroidism and ophthalmopathy. Sequencing used blood. This receptor was identified in a woman aged 45-65 years with Graves' hyperthyroidism.

In nucleotides, the CDR3 is TGTGCCAGCAGCTTGGAGGGGTTAGGAGTTGACGGGGAGCTGTTTTTT. Translation gives CASSLEGLGVDGELFF. This sequence joins TRBV5-6 and TRBJ2-2, with D possibly TRBD1 on 5 matching bases. Trimming removed 0 bases at V and 7 bases at J, with 16 bases between. Germline CDR1 is SGHDT and CDR2 is YYEEEE. CDR3 length: 16 residues.